The present TCR beta chain was sequenced within a study of T cell responses to AZD1222 COVID-19 vaccine. With respect to this clone: Antigen specificity is unknown.

The assay was immunoSEQ multiplex PCR, and TCRdb's table has in-frame clones only and misses some. The data hold more than 100,000 clones, with around 93% observed a single time. Study-wide findings and caveats: Within unmutated variant regions lay the reported targets of nearly half of spike-specific TCRs. The repertoires were collected only after the peak T cell response.

CDR3 size: 10 residues. Trimming cost V 7 bases and J 1 base, with 4 bases left between them. Germline V gene sequence: CDR1 SQVTM, CDR2 ANQGSEA. Pooled in the analysis were second doses at about 4 or about 12 weeks. The source is an adult who received the AZD1222 COVID-19 vaccine. Here the sequenced sample was peripheral blood, taken 28 days after the second AZD1222 dose. This chain connects TRBV29-1 to TRBJ1-1; D is uncertain. The CDR3 sequence: CSAGNTEAFF. DNA of the CDR3: TGCAGCGCTGGGAACACTGAAGCTTTCTTT.